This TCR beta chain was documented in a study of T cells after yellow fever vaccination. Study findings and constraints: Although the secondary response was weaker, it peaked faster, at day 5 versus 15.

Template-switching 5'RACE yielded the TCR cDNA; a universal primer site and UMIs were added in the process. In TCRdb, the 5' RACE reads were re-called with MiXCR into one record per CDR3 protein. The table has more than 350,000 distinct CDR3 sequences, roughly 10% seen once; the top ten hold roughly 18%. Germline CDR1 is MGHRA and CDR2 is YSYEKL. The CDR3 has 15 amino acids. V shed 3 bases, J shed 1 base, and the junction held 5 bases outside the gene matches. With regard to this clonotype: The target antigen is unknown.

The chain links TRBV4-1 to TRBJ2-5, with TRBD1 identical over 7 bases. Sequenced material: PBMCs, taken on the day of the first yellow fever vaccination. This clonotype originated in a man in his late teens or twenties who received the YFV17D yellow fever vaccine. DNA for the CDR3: TGCGCCAGCAGCCATGGACAGGACCGCCAAGAGACCCAGTACTTC. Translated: CASSHGQDRQETQYF.